The T cell receptor (beta chain) described here comes from a study of tumor T cells in aggressive B-cell lymphoma. The CDR3 spans 15 residues. CDR1 and CDR2 (germline): MNHNS, SASEGT. The V end was cut by 7 bases, the J end by 0 bases, with 14 bases between. Assay used: immunoSEQ multiplex PCR; TCRdb lists only in-frame clones, some missing. The table has some 7,200 clones, approximately 88% seen once. This TCR was recovered from an adult with diffuse large B cell lymphoma. Some clones in this sample may be carry-over from other donors' samples. V is TRBV6-1 and J is TRBJ2-3, with D unresolved. The sequenced sample was tumor tissue. Here the CDR3 DNA reads TGTGCCAGCACCCAGAAGGCGGTTAGCACAGATACGCAGTATTTT. Amino acids: CASTQKAVSTDTQYF.